These 5 T cell receptor beta chains originate from one sample sequenced in a study of T cells in Graves' hyperthyroidism and ophthalmopathy (dated by TCRdb to between 2018 and 2021). The library was prepared using multiplex PCR. For sequencing, an Illumina HiSeq 2000 was employed. TCR beta CDR3 regions were amplified from RNA transcripts. The TCR CDR3 was subjected to a first round of RT-PCR using the HTBI primer set and the Qiagen OneStep RT-PCR kit. Using fastp at Q25 and MiXCR, TCRdb reprocessed the public reads and kept productive beta chains. A single entry per CDR3 protein holds the most common genes and DNA from its merged rows. The sample table lists about 26,000 distinct CDR3 sequences, around 40% of them with a count of one. About 9.4% of the sample is taken by the ten largest. Sequencing input: blood. Source of these receptors: a woman aged 30 to 39 with Graves' hyperthyroidism.

On this clonotype itself: The junction shows a germline mismatch at one end, possibly a read error. CDR3 sequence (DNA): TGCGTCAGCAGCCCTTCTGGGGGGAACTATGGCTACACCTTC. It encodes CVSSPSGGNYGYTF. The V and J genes are TRBV5-1 and TRBJ1-2, with D perhaps TRBD1 (5 bases). Germline V gene sequence: CDR1 SGHRS, CDR2 YFSETQ. The CDR3 is 14 amino acids.

Details on this clonotype: Because the CDR3 is missing its conserved closing phenylalanine or tryptophan, this is likely a read error. It is unclear where the CDR3 begins or ends on the DNA, so no DNA is shown, and the CDR3 is as TCRdb lists it. The chain joins TRBV7-2 to TRBJ2-7; the table names TRBD2, a call not compared with the DNA. The germline V gene encodes CDR1 SGHTA and CDR2 FQGNSA. The CDR3 sequence runs 14 residues, both termini included. The CDR3 protein is CASSLAGSGYEQCL.

The chain recombines TRBV11-2 with TRBJ2-6, with TRBD2 as a possible D gene (7 bases). The germline gives CDR1 SGHAT, CDR2 FQNNGV. The CDR3 runs 18 residues. The V gene lost 4 bases and the J gene lost 4 bases, with 20 bases spanning the gap. The CDR3 reads CASSSPPGGRSGANVLTF. CDR3 DNA sequence: TGTGCCAGCAGCTCACCTCCCGGGGGGCGGTCCGGGGCCAACGTCCTGACTTTC.

By sample share, this clonotype is medium-sized. This chain links TRBV7-6 with TRBJ2-7; D is perhaps TRBD2 (5 bases). The CDR3 covers 14 residues. Looked up from germline, CDR1 is SGHVS and CDR2 is FNYEAQ. V was clipped by 5 bases and J by 0 bases, with 11 bases between them. The CDR3 loop reads CASSQERTSYEQYF. The CDR3 nucleotides read TGTGCCAGCAGCCAAGAGCGGACCTCCTACGAGCAGTACTTC. Full variable domain (outside the CDR3, taken from reference TRBV7-6 and TRBJ2-7): GAGVSQSPRYKVTKRGQDVALRCDPISGHVSLYWYRQALGQGPEFLTYFNYEAQQDKSGLPNDRFSAERPEGSISTLTIQRTEQRDSAMYRCASSQERTSYEQYFGPGTRLTVT.

In regard to this clonotype: One end of the junction fails to match germline, which may point to a read error. J is TRBJ2-6 and V is TRBV12-3 or TRBV12-4, with D tentatively TRBD1 (6 bases). The CDR3 has 15 amino acids. CDR3 DNA: TGTGCCAGCGGTCCCATCTATCTGGGGGCCAACGTCCCGACTTTC. Translation gives CASGPIYLGANVPTF.